The clone carrying this T cell receptor beta chain occurred a few times. Its antigen is unknown. The record originates from a study of early T cells in non-severe SARS-CoV-2 infection. About the study: Sequencing used unsorted whole-blood bulk RNA, so chains lack pairing.

Trimming took 6 bases from V and 4 from J, leaving 19 bases between them. Germline V gives CDR1 KGHSH, CDR2 LQKENI. The CDR3 covers 16 residues. Study results and limitations: There was a bias toward anti-spike CD8 responses in VDJdb matching, which missed private and CD4 specificities.

Separate cDNA molecules each had unique molecular identifiers attached to them. MiXCR, applied by TCRdb to the 5' RACE reads, yields one record per CDR3 protein. The sample records 40,000 to 55,000 distinct CDR3 sequences, more than 6.5% being singletons. The V and J genes are TRBV18 and TRBJ2-4; D may be TRBD2 (6 bases). The origin of this receptor is an adult who was a healthcare worker with PCR-confirmed SARS-CoV-2 infection or an uninfected control (not recorded which). Input material: whole blood. The chain's CDR3 is CASSTRGIAKKNIQYF. CDR3 DNA sequence: TGTGCCAGCTCCACCCGGGGGATAGCCAAAAAAAACATTCAGTACTTC.